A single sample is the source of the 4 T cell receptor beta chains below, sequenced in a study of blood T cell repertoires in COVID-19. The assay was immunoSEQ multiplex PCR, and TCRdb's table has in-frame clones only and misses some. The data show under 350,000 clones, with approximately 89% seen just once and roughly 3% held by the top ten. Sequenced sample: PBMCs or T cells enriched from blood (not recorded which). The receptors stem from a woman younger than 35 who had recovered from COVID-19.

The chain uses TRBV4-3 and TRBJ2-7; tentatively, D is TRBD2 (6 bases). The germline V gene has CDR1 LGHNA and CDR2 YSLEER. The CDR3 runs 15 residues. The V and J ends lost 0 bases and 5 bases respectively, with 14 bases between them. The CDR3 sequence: CASSQDRGGADEQYF. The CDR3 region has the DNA TGCGCCAGCAGCCAAGATCGAGGAGGGGCGGACGAGCAGTACTTC.

The CDR3 bases are TGTGCCACCAGCAGGAGGATAGCGGGGTACAATGAGCAGTTCTTC. Its translation is CATSRRIAGYNEQFF. The chain combines TRBV15 with TRBJ2-1, with 8 bases lining up with TRBD2. Trimming cost V 3 bases and J 4 bases; bases outside gene matches: 5. This CDR3 has 15 amino acids. CDR1 LNHNV and CDR2 YYDKDF come from the germline V gene (reference sequence).

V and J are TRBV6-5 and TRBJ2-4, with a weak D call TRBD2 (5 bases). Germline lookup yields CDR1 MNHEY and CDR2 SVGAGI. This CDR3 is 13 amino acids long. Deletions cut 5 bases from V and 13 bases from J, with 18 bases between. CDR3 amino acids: CASSKAGFDEQYF. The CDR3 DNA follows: TGTGCCAGCAGTAAGGCGGGTTTCGACGAACAGTACTTC.

Here the CDR3 DNA reads TGTGCCAGCAGCTTAGGCGGGAGCACTGAAGCTTTCTTT. Its translation: CASSLGGSTEAFF. The J gene is TRBJ1-1, the V gene TRBV7-9; D not certain. This CDR3 has 13 amino acids. Germline V gene lookup returns CDR1 SEHNR and CDR2 FQNEAQ (reference sequence). V lost 1 base, J lost 4 bases, and 7 bases lay in between.